Listed below are T cell receptor beta chains from one sample, sequenced in a study of blood T cell repertoires in COVID-19. The method was immunoSEQ multiplex PCR; TCRdb's version includes in-frame clones alone and lacks a portion of them. The repertoire holds roughly 250,000 clones, with just under 85% as singletons. Sequenced: peripheral blood. All receptors come from a woman of 80 years or more with acute or convalescent COVID-19. The CDR3 runs from the conserved cysteine through the conserved F or W. The order of the fields is J gene, V gene, D gene, clone size, CDR3 protein, CDR3 DNA. D genes are given only for firm matches. Rows give clone size only sometimes, using once, few, many, or a class for an expanded clone.

>TRBJ2-2|TRBV3-1/TRBV3-2|TRBD2|.
CASSQGAGLGPGELFF
TGTGCCAGCAGCCAAGGGGCGGGACTAGGCCCCGGGGAGCTGTTTTTT
>TRBJ2-1|TRBV10-3|.|.
CAISVGDSHNEQFF
TGTGCCATTTCGGTAGGGGACTCGCACAATGAGCAGTTCTTC
>TRBJ2-2|TRBV21-1|.|.
CARRGGTDNTGELFF
TGTGCCAGACGCGGGGGGACAGATAACACCGGGGAGCTGTTTTTT
>TRBJ1-5|TRBV2|TRBD1|few
CASSEGTGGQPQHF
TGTGCCAGCAGTGAGGGGACAGGGGGTCAGCCCCAGCATTTT
>TRBJ2-5|TRBV2|TRBD1|.
CASENRGGRETQYF
TGTGCCAGCGAAAACAGGGGTGGTAGAGAGACCCAGTACTTC
>TRBJ2-7|TRBV3-1/TRBV3-2|TRBD2|.
CASSQAPALAGGGGRDEQYF
TGTGCCAGCAGCCAAGCCCCGGCACTAGCGGGAGGTGGGGGGAGGGACGAGCAGTACTTC
>TRBJ2-1|TRBV6-6|TRBD1|.
CASGEDRGSHNEQFF
TGTGCCAGCGGGGAAGACAGGGGGAGCCACAATGAGCAGTTCTTC
>TRBJ2-5|TRBV6-2/TRBV6-3|TRBD1|.
CASSTRQGAETQYF
TGTGCCAGCAGCACACGACAGGGGGCAGAGACCCAGTACTTC
>TRBJ2-3|TRBV5-1|TRBD2|.
CASSPGTSGSIADTQYF
TGCGCCAGCAGCCCTGGGACTAGCGGGAGTATCGCAGATACGCAGTATTTT
>TRBJ1-1|TRBV9|.|.
CASSVDPGVNTEAFF
TGTGCCAGCAGCGTAGACCCAGGGGTGAACACTGAAGCTTTCTTT